These 8 T cell receptor beta chains originate from one sample sequenced in a study of cytomegalovirus exposure and HLA in healthy donors. PCR employed 60 Vbeta and 13 Jbeta primers. Repertoires were generated with immunoSEQ multiplex PCR, while TCRdb's copy carries only in-frame clones and drops some. The sample shows roughly 190,000 clones, over 9.5% of them seen only once. The sequenced material came from PBMCs. These receptor sequences come from a man in his forties or fifties in good health and CMV-seropositive.

This clone was picked up a small number of times. At the DNA level, this CDR3 is encoded by other sequences in the same sample as well. This chain joins TRBV18 and TRBJ1-4; possibly TRBD1 for D (6 bases). CDR1 KGHSH and CDR2 LQKENI come from the germline V gene. The CDR3 loop spans 14 amino acids. Trimming shortened V by 6 bases and J by 3 bases, and 11 bases separated the two germline ends. The CDR3 nucleotides are TGTGCCAGCTCCCCGGGACAATCTAATGAAAAACTGTTTTTT. It yields the protein CASSPGQSNEKLFF.

The chain has TRBV7-9 and TRBJ1-2, with TRBD1 matching 10 bases. Germline V gene lookup returns CDR1 SEHNR and CDR2 FQNEAQ (reference sequence). The CDR3 runs 16 residues. The ends lost 1 base at V and 3 bases at J; junction bases unmatched: 5. This CDR3 is CASSLGRDRGDYGYTF. Written as DNA, the CDR3 is TGTGCCAGCAGCTTAGGCCGGGACAGGGGTGACTATGGCTACACCTTC.

The sample holds a few counts of this clone. The chain combines TRBV29-1 with TRBJ1-4; tentative D call: TRBD1 (5 bases). This CDR3 comprises 14 residues. Germline V gives CDR1 SQVTM, CDR2 ANQGSEA. V lost 5 bases and J 10 bases, leaving 20 bases between the germline ends. The CDR3 reads CSVQKEGAVGKLFF. CDR3 nucleotides: TGCAGCGTTCAAAAAGAAGGGGCGGTTGGAAAACTGTTTTTT.

The J gene is TRBJ2-7, the V gene TRBV5-1, with D tentatively TRBD1 (6 bases). Deletions cut 5 bases from V and 6 bases from J, with 18 bases between. The CDR3 is 14 amino acids. The germline gives CDR1 SGHRS, CDR2 YFSETQ. CDR3 amino acids: CASSSNTGLSEQYF. CDR3 nucleotide sequence: TGCGCCAGCAGTTCCAACACAGGGCTCAGCGAGCAGTACTTC.

This clone was seen only a few times. V gene TRBV4-2 combines with J gene TRBJ2-1, with D unresolved. Trimming shortened V by 4 bases and J by 4 bases, and 5 bases separated the two germline ends. Germline V lookup: CDR1 LGHNA, CDR2 YNFKEQ. CDR3 length: 12 residues. The CDR3 loop is CASSPGYNEQFF. The CDR3 coding sequence is TGTGCCAGCAGCCCAGGATACAATGAGCAGTTCTTC.

Concerning this clone: At one of its ends the junction is not consistent with the germline gene, which may arise from a read error. The V call is TRBV7-2, the J call TRBJ1-2, with D perhaps TRBD1 (6 bases). CDR3 size: 13 residues. Germline CDR1 SGHTA, CDR2 FQGNSA. The CDR3 bases are TGTGCCAGCAGCCTAGCCAGGGGCTATGGCTACACCTTC. Amino acids: CASSLARGYGYTF.

This clone has just a few counts. The gene calls are TRBV5-5 and TRBJ2-7, with D perhaps TRBD1 (6 bases). The length of the CDR3 is 16 residues. V gave up 6 bases and J gave up 2 bases, with 21 bases separating them. Germline V gene sequence: CDR1 SGHKS, CDR2 YYEKEE (reference sequence). CDR3 bases: TGTGCCAGCAACACCCAGCAGCGGACAGCTACCTACGAGCAGTACTTC. Its protein is CASNTQQRTATYEQYF. The complete variable domain, with remaining parts taken from reference TRBV5-5 and TRBJ2-7, reads DAGVTQSPTHLIKTRGQQVTLRCSPISGHKSVSWYQQVLGQGPQFIFQYYEKEERGRGNFPDRFSARQFPNYSSELNVNALLLGDSALYLCASNTQQRTATYEQYFGPGTRLTVT.

The chain links TRBV6-5 to TRBJ1-3, with 11 bases that match TRBD1. Losses at the gene ends were 2 bases for V and 3 bases for J; bases not matched to a gene: 3. From germline, CDR1 is MNHEY and CDR2 SVGAGI. The CDR3 spans 16 residues. The CDR3 is CASSYRTGGGGNTIYF. DNA of the CDR3: TGTGCCAGCAGTTACCGGACAGGGGGCGGTGGAAACACCATATATTTT.